This T cell receptor beta chain was found in a study of T cells expressing NK-cell markers. Study overall: Researchers got TCR beta repertoires out of sorted CD3+CD56+NKG2C+, CD3+CD56+NKG2C- and CD3+CD56-NKG2C+ T cells. The sequencing cohort of eight donors included seven HCMV-seropositive individuals and one seronegative individual. The study, taken as a whole, reports: Whether the expanded NKG2C+ T cell clones recognized HCMV remained unclear. Each of roughly 6 donors carried dominant NKG2C+ clonotypes accounting for about 1.0-7.0% of CD8+ T cells.

TCRdb re-called the 5' RACE reads; every CDR3 protein appears as one record, without DNA. Its listing shows over 350,000 distinct CDR3 sequences. For this clonotype: What it binds is not known.

The germline gives CDR1 DFQATT, CDR2 SNEGSKA (reference sequence). This CDR3 is built from 14 residues. This chain uses TRBV20-1 with TRBJ2-5; lacking DNA, the TRBD1 call made by TCRdb goes unchecked. The sequence was collected from a woman in her forties or fifties in good health. Material for sequencing was blood T cells: a sorted CD56 or NKG2C T cell subset, CD4+ or CD8+ T cells, or bulk PBMC T cells (not recorded which). The CDR3 is CSARDSGAVATQYF.